The 32 T cell receptor beta chains listed next were all sequenced from one sample in a study of blood T cells in healthy people across ages. A second roughly 6 to 12 cycle PCR used barcoded and J-beta primers. TCRdb analysed the 5' RACE reads with MiXCR anew, one entry per CDR3 protein. Of over 450,000 distinct CDR3 sequences in the sample, about 25% are singletons; the top ten hold 8.5% to 9.5%. This sample also appeared in a second study, on T cells of mothers and their children.

Sequenced input: blood. These receptors came from a boy under 18 in good health.

This clonotype was observed a handful of times. The chain links TRBV20-1 to TRBJ1-6; no clear D. The V end was cut by 3 bases, the J end by 10 bases, with 19 bases between. This CDR3 is built from 15 residues. Germline V gene sequence: CDR1 DFQATT, CDR2 SNEGSKA (reference sequence). In nucleotides, the CDR3 is TGCAGTGCTAGGACCTTCCGGCAGGCACGGTCACCCCTCCACTTT. This encodes CSARTFRQARSPLHF.

The rearrangement links TRBV7-9 to TRBJ1-1, with D hard to call. V lost 3 bases to trimming and J lost 11 bases, with 13 bases between them. Looked up from germline, CDR1 is SEHNR and CDR2 is FQNEAQ (reference sequence). The CDR3 contains 12 residues. In DNA, the CDR3 is TGTGCCAGCAGCTTCAATTCGGGAACGGCTTTCTTT. As protein: CASSFNSGTAFF. Full variable domain (remainder filled in from reference TRBV7-9 and TRBJ1-1): DTGVSQNPRHKITKRGQNVTFRCDPISEHNRLYWYRQTLGQGPEFLTYFQNEAQLEKSRLLSDRFSAERPKGSFSTLEIQRTEQGDSAMYLCASSFNSGTAFFGQGTRLTVV.

This clonotype was observed a handful of times. The J gene is TRBJ1-1, the V gene TRBV27; D gene uncertain. Trimming took off 2 bases at V and 4 bases at J, with 11 bases between the two ends. The CDR3 covers 14 residues. Germline loops: CDR1 MNHEY, CDR2 SMNVEV (reference sequence). This CDR3 reads CASSLAGGFTEAFF. For the CDR3, the DNA is TGTGCCAGCAGTTTAGCCGGTGGCTTCACTGAAGCTTTCTTT.

This clonotype was seen a handful of times. This chain joins TRBV12-3 or TRBV12-4 and TRBJ2-5, with 12 bases that match TRBD2. The CDR3 has 19 residues. The V gene end was trimmed by 1 base and the J gene end by 2 bases; junction bases not matched to a gene: 11. This CDR3 reads CASSLEGLAGPSSQETQYF. CDR3 DNA: TGTGCCAGCAGTTTAGAGGGACTAGCGGGCCCCTCTTCACAAGAGACCCAGTACTTC.

This clonotype was observed many times. The chain employs TRBV4-3 and TRBJ2-1; D call uncertain. Per germline, CDR1 LGHNA and CDR2 YSLEER. Trimming cost V 0 bases and J 3 bases, with 12 bases left between them. The CDR3 totals 16 residues. The CDR3 region has the DNA TGCGCCAGCAGCCAAGAGGTCGAGTGGGTCTACAATGAGCAGTTCTTC. Residues: CASSQEVEWVYNEQFF.

The chain has TRBV28 and TRBJ2-3; 8 bases line up with TRBD2. CDR3 size: 17 residues. Germline lookup yields CDR1 MDHEN and CDR2 SYDVKM. The trim removed 6 bases at V and 2 bases at J, leaving 13 bases unmatched. CDR3 loop: CASSTWGGGIHTDTQYF. DNA for the CDR3: TGTGCCAGCAGCACTTGGGGCGGGGGGATCCACACAGATACGCAGTATTTT.

This chain connects TRBV28 to TRBJ1-2; D not resolved. V lost 6 bases and J 2 bases, leaving 13 bases between the germline ends. The CDR3 is 14 amino acids. CDR1 and CDR2 (germline): MDHEN, SYDVKM. The DNA for the CDR3 is TGTGCCAGCAGGGTAGGGTCCGGGAACTATGGCTACACCTTC. This translates into CASRVGSGNYGYTF.

The chain employs TRBV29-1 and TRBJ2-1; 13 bases align to TRBD2. V gave up 6 bases and J gave up 1 base; unmatched junction bases: 9. Germline V gene lookup returns CDR1 SQVTM and CDR2 ANQGSEA. CDR3 length: 17 residues. CDR3 DNA: TGCAGCGTGCCGGGACTAGCGGGGCTAAGATCCTACAATGAGCAGTTCTTC. Protein sequence: CSVPGLAGLRSYNEQFF.

The chain combines TRBV3-1 with TRBJ1-2; 7 nucleotides align to TRBD1. Germline CDR1 and CDR2: LGHDT and YNNKEL (reference sequence). Trimming took 4 bases from V and 6 from J; bases not matched to a gene: 8. The CDR3 is 14 amino acids. This CDR3 reads CASSPGGQIHGYTF. As DNA, the CDR3 is TGTGCCAGCAGCCCAGGGGGACAGATCCATGGCTACACCTTC.

This clonotype came up a few times. The rearrangement uses TRBV6-1 and TRBJ1-4; 7 bases fit TRBD1. This CDR3 is built from 14 residues. From germline, CDR1 is MNHNS and CDR2 SASEGT. The trim removed 6 bases at V and 4 bases at J, leaving 5 bases unmatched. The CDR3 loop is CASRKDRNNEKLFF. The CDR3 nucleotides are TGTGCCAGCAGAAAGGACAGGAATAATGAAAAACTGTTTTTT.

This chain links TRBV7-9 with TRBJ2-7; TRBD1 matches at 7 bases. The CDR3 contains 16 residues. Germline CDR1 SEHNR, CDR2 FQNEAQ (reference sequence). Trimming cost V 0 bases and J 3 bases; bases outside gene matches: 8. The CDR3 nucleotides read TGTGCCAGCAGCTTAGCCGAGTTGGGACAGAACTACGAGCAGTACTTC. Protein sequence: CASSLAELGQNYEQYF.

The rearrangement uses TRBV28 and TRBJ2-2; D is possibly TRBD1 or TRBD2 (6 bases each). Between the trimmed V and J ends, which lost 6 bases and 1 base, there was a span of 18 bases. There are 17 residues in the CDR3. Germline V gene lookup returns CDR1 MDHEN and CDR2 SYDVKM. The CDR3 spells CASSLGGLARNTGELFF. In DNA form, the CDR3 reads TGTGCCAGCAGCCTAGGGGGGCTAGCGAGGAACACCGGGGAGCTGTTTTTT.

Only a few counts were recorded for this clonotype. The genes are TRBV5-4 and TRBJ2-5; 9 nucleotides agree with TRBD1. The end of the DNA fits TRBJ2-7 better, so the J call may be wrong. CDR1 is SGHNT, CDR2 YYREEE, per germline (reference sequence). There are 15 residues in the CDR3. CDR3 protein: CASSWGQGSSYEQYF. For the CDR3, the DNA is TGTGCCAGCAGCTGGGGACAGGGAAGCTCCTACGAGCAGTACTTC.

This chain joins TRBV4-2 and TRBJ1-1; D is ambiguous. The CDR3 has 13 amino acids. V was shortened by 0 bases and J by 7 bases, with 9 bases between the two germline ends. CDR1 LGHNA and CDR2 YNFKEQ come from the germline V gene. As DNA, the CDR3 is TGTGCCAGCAGCCAAGACAGTAAAGGTGAAGCTTTCTTT. Translated: CASSQDSKGEAFF.

This clonotype was observed a handful of times. The chain employs TRBV12-3 or TRBV12-4 and TRBJ1-1; D is perhaps TRBD1 (5 bases). The CDR3 runs to 14 residues. V was shortened by 1 base and J by 6 bases, with 12 bases between the two germline ends. Here the CDR3 reads CASSLGLGGAEAFF. The CDR3 region has the DNA TGTGCCAGCAGTTTAGGTCTGGGAGGGGCTGAAGCTTTCTTT.

This clonotype has a handful of counts. The chain employs TRBV2 and TRBJ2-3, with 11 nucleotides matching TRBD2. This CDR3 region has 18 residues. Trimming at V came to 3 bases and at J to 1 base, leaving 9 bases not matched to a gene. Germline assignment: CDR1 SNHLY and CDR2 FYNNEI. CDR3 in amino acids: CASSEGSGRASRTDTQYF. The CDR3 bases are TGTGCCAGCAGTGAGGGTAGCGGGAGGGCCTCCCGCACAGATACGCAGTATTTT.

The chain links TRBV6-6 to TRBJ2-3; D remains unclear. The CDR3 runs to 15 residues. Looked up from germline, CDR1 is MNHNY and CDR2 is SVGAGI (reference sequence). V lost 2 bases, J lost 0 bases, and 9 bases lay in between. The CDR3 sequence: CASSYRVLSTDTQYF. The CDR3 bases are TGTGCCAGCAGTTACCGCGTTTTAAGCACAGATACGCAGTATTTT.

This clonotype has more than one count but fewer than ten. The chain employs TRBV12-3 or TRBV12-4 and TRBJ2-7; D assignment may be TRBD1 or TRBD2 (5 bases each). The CDR3 totals 13 residues. V lost 4 bases and J lost 5, with 12 bases in between. CDR3 sequence reads: CASSWMRDHEQYF. The CDR3 nucleotides read TGTGCCAGCAGTTGGATGAGGGACCACGAGCAGTACTTC.

The J gene is TRBJ2-2, the V gene TRBV3-1; 9 positions match TRBD2. Trimming took 5 bases from V and 5 from J; bases not matched to a gene: 9. CDR3 length equals 16 residues. Per the germline V gene, CDR1 is LGHDT and CDR2 is YNNKEL (reference sequence). The DNA for the CDR3 is TGTGCCAGCAGCTCAACGGGACTAGCCAGGACCGGGGAGCTGTTTTTT. Amino acid sequence: CASSSTGLARTGELFF.

This clonotype was counted many times. This chain connects TRBV9 to TRBJ2-5, with D perhaps TRBD1 or TRBD2 (5 bases each). The DNA end is more similar to TRBJ2-7, so the J call may be wrong. This CDR3 spans 12 amino acids. The germline gives CDR1 SGDLS, CDR2 YYNGEE. This CDR3 is CASSGDGYEQYF. CDR3 in DNA: TGTGCCAGCAGCGGGGACGGCTACGAGCAGTACTTC.

The rearrangement uses TRBV7-9 and TRBJ1-5; D is unresolved. V was shortened by 5 bases and J by 2 bases, with 13 bases between the two germline ends. The germline V gene has CDR1 SEHNR and CDR2 FQNEAQ (reference sequence). This CDR3 is 15 amino acids long. The CDR3 bases are TGTGCCAGCAGCCCGGAGGGCTCGGGCAATCAGCCCCAGCATTTT. Translating gives CASSPEGSGNQPQHF.

There are a few counts of this clonotype. The rearrangement joins TRBV20-1 to TRBJ2-3; 8 bases are shared with TRBD2. Trimming removed 5 bases from V and 5 bases from J; junction bases left unmatched: 9. There are 14 residues in the CDR3. Germline V CDR1 and CDR2: DFQATT, SNEGSKA (reference sequence). CDR3 nucleotides: TGCAGTGCTGTAGGGACTAGTCGATTAGATACGCAGTATTTT. It is translated as CSAVGTSRLDTQYF.

This clonotype was seen a few times. J is TRBJ2-5 and V is TRBV7-9; TRBD2 might be the D (6 bases). The germline gives CDR1 SEHNR, CDR2 FQNEAQ (reference sequence). The V and J ends lost 6 bases and 4 bases respectively, with 18 bases between them. The CDR3 consists of 15 residues. CDR3 in DNA: TGTGCCAGCAGTCCTACGGGGGTGGACGGAGAGACCCAGTACTTC. This sequence encodes CASSPTGVDGETQYF.

The chain is built from TRBV6-2 or TRBV6-3 and TRBJ2-5; TRBD2 aligns across 8 bases. CDR3 size: 14 residues. After removal of 6 bases from V and 7 bases from J, the junction contained 10 bases not matched to a gene. From germline, CDR1 is MNHEY and CDR2 SVGEGT. The CDR3 DNA is TGTGCCAGCAGCCTCGTTCCCACTAGCGGGACCCAGTACTTC. Its protein product is CASSLVPTSGTQYF.

This clonotype was picked up many times. The J gene is TRBJ2-1, the V gene TRBV7-2; D is ambiguous. This CDR3 comprises 15 residues. CDR1 is SGHTA, CDR2 FQGNSA, per germline. The V gene lost 5 bases and the J gene lost 2 bases, with 13 bases spanning the gap. CDR3 sequence (DNA): TGTGCCAGCAGCGAATCGACCCGACCCTACAATGAGCAGTTCTTC. Its protein product is CASSESTRPYNEQFF.

This clonotype has more than one count but fewer than ten. The J gene is TRBJ2-1, the V gene TRBV7-9, with a tentative D call TRBD2 (6 bases). CDR1 SEHNR and CDR2 FQNEAQ come from the germline V gene (reference sequence). Trimming removed 6 bases at V and 1 base at J, with 13 bases between. CDR3 length equals 15 residues. CDR3 protein: CASSAIGGSYNEQFF. The CDR3 DNA is TGTGCCAGCAGTGCCATTGGGGGGTCCTACAATGAGCAGTTCTTC.

The CDR3 protein is CAISEGQGPGTQYF. The CDR3 region has the DNA TGTGCCATCAGTGAGGGACAGGGCCCCGGGACCCAGTACTTC. The chain carries TRBV10-3 and TRBJ2-5, with 8 bases fitting TRBD1. The CDR3 spans 14 residues. V lost 2 bases to trimming and J lost 7 bases; unmatched junction nucleotides: 6. Per germline, CDR1 ENHRY and CDR2 SYGVKD.

This clonotype appeared a few times. The chain joins TRBV4-3 to TRBJ1-1; the D gene is possibly TRBD1 (5 bases). The germline V gene encodes CDR1 LGHNA and CDR2 YSLEER. This CDR3 spans 15 amino acids. The V end lost 0 bases, the J end lost 5 bases, and 13 bases lay between the germline ends. DNA for the CDR3: TGCGCCAGCAGCCAAGACGCGGCCGGGGGGACTGAAGCTTTCTTT. Amino acids: CASSQDAAGGTEAFF.

V gene TRBV12-3 or TRBV12-4 combines with J gene TRBJ2-3; 11 nucleotides match TRBD2. J lost 6 bases, V lost 1 base, and 12 bases had no gene match. This CDR3 is 18 amino acids long. The CDR3 reads CASSLVKLAGASVDTQYF. CDR3 coding DNA: TGTGCCAGCAGTTTAGTTAAACTAGCGGGAGCTTCGGTGGATACGCAGTATTTT.

The chain links TRBV28 to TRBJ1-1, with 7 bases aligning to TRBD1. The CDR3 sequence is 15 residues long. The germline V gene has CDR1 MDHEN and CDR2 SYDVKM. Trimming took 5 bases from V and 7 from J; bases not matched to a gene: 13. The CDR3 nucleotides read TGTGCCAGCAGTGATATTTACGGGACAGCTATTGAAGCTTTCTTT. Translated: CASSDIYGTAIEAFF.

The rearrangement links TRBV18 to TRBJ2-2; no clear D. Between the trimmed V and J ends, which lost 3 bases and 4 bases, there was a span of 9 bases. Germline values: CDR1 KGHSH, CDR2 LQKENI. This CDR3 has 14 amino acids. The CDR3 spells CASSPEQITGELFF. The CDR3 DNA reads TGTGCCAGCTCACCGGAACAGATCACCGGGGAGCTGTTTTTT.

This clonotype was observed a few times. The chain recombines TRBV27 with TRBJ2-5; either TRBD1 or TRBD2 may fit D (5 bases each). The DNA end favors TRBJ2-1, so the J call may be wrong. Germline assignment: CDR1 MNHEY and CDR2 SMNVEV (reference sequence). The CDR3 sequence is 11 residues long. The CDR3 DNA is TGTGCCAGCAGGGGTCCAGGGAGGCAGTTCTTC. It translates to CASRGPGRQFF.